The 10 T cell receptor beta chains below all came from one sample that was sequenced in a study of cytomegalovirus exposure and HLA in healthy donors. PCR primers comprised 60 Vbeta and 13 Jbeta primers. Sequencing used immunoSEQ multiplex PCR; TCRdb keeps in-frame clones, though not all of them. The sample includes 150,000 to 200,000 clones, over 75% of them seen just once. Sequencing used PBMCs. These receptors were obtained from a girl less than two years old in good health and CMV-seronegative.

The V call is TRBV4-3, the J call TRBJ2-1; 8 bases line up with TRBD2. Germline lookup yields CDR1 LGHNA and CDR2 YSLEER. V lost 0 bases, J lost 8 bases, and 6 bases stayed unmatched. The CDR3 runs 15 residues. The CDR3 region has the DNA TGCGCCAGCAGCCAAGAGTCAGCGGGAGCGGATGAGCAGTTCTTC. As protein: CASSQESAGADEQFF.

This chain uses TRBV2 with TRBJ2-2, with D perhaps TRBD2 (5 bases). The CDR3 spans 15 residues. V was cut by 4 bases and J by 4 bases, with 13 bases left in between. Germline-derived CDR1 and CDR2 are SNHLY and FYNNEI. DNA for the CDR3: TGTGCCAGCAGTGCGGTGGGAGAGGTCACCGGGGAGCTGTTTTTT. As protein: CASSAVGEVTGELFF. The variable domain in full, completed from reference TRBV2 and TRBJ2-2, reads EPEVTQTPSHQVTQMGQEVILRCVPISNHLYFYWYRQILGQKVEFLVSFYNNEISEKSEIFDDQFSVERPDGSNFTLKIRSTKLEDSAMYFCASSAVGEVTGELFFGEGSRLTVL.

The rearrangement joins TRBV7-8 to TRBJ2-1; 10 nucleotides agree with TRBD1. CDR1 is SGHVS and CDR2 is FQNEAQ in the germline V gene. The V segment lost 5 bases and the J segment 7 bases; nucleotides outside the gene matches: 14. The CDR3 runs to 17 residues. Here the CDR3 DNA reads TGTGCCAGCAGCGGTATCGACAGGGGGCGCAAGAGGAATGAGCAGTTCTTC. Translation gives CASSGIDRGRKRNEQFF.

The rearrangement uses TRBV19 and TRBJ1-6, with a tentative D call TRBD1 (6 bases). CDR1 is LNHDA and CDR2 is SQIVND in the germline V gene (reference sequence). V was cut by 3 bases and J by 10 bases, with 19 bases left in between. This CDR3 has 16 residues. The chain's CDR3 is CASSMDWTAIISPLHF. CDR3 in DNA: TGTGCCAGTAGTATGGATTGGACAGCAATAATATCACCCCTCCACTTT.

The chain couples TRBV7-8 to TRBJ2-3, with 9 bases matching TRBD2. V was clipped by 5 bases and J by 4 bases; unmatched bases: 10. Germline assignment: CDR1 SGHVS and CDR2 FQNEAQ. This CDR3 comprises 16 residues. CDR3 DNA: TGTGCCAGCAGCCTAGGGATGCGGGGGGGGGCAGATACGCAGTATTTT. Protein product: CASSLGMRGGADTQYF.

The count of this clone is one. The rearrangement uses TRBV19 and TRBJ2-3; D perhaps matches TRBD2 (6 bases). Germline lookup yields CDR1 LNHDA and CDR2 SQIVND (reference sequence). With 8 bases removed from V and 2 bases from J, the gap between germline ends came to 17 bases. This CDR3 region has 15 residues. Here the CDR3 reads CASGPPGLYTDTQYF. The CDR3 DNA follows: TGTGCCAGTGGGCCACCGGGACTCTACACAGATACGCAGTATTTT.

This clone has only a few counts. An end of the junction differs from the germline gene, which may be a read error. The CDR3 DNA sequence: TGTGCCATCAGTAAAGGGACAGGGGAACAAGAGGCCCAGTACTTC. This gives the protein CAISKGTGEQEAQYF. This sequence joins TRBV10-3 and TRBJ2-5, with 10 bases lining up with TRBD1. The CDR3 covers 15 residues. The germline V gene has CDR1 ENHRY and CDR2 SYGVKD.

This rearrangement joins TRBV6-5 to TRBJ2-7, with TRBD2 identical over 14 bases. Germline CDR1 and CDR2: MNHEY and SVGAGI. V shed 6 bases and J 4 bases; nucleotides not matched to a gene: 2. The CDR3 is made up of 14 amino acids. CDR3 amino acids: CASRGLAGVYEQYF. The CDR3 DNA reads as TGTGCCAGCAGGGGACTAGCGGGAGTGTACGAGCAGTACTTC.

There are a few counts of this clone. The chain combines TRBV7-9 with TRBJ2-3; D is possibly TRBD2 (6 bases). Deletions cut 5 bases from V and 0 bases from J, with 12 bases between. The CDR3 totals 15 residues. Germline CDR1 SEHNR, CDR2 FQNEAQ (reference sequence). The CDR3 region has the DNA TGTGCCAGCAGCAATGGGGGGACTAGCACAGATACGCAGTATTTT. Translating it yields CASSNGGTSTDTQYF.

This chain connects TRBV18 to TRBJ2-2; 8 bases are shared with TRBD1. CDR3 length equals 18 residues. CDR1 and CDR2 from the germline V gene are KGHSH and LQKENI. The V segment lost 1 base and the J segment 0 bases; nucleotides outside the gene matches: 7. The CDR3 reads CASSPRDRGESNTGELFF. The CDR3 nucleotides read TGTGCCAGCTCACCACGCGACAGGGGTGAATCGAACACCGGGGAGCTGTTTTTT. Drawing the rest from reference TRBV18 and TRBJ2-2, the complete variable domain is NAGVMQNPRHLVRRRGQEARLRCSPMKGHSHVYWYRQLPEEGLKFMVYLQKENIIDESGMPKERFSAEFPKEGPSILRIQQVVRGDSAAYFCASSPRDRGESNTGELFFGEGSRLTVL.